The clone carrying this T cell receptor (beta chain) has only one observation. The data derive from a study of tumor-infiltrating lymphocytes in localized non-small cell lung cancer. Study overall: Some samples were collected after neoadjuvant chemotherapy; smokers, never-smokers and several histologies were included. Each patient gave resected tumor and non-adjacent uninvolved lung tissue.

Per the germline V gene, CDR1 is SQVTM and CDR2 is ANQGSEA. V gave up 3 bases and J gave up 7 bases, with 22 bases separating them. The CDR3 contains 16 residues. The protocol was immunoSEQ multiplex PCR, while the TCRdb copy is restricted to in-frame clones and leaves out a portion. The repertoire consists of roughly 5,800 clones, with 66% occurring once and the leading ten covering around 14%. This receptor was identified in a human donor with non-small cell lung cancer. Sequencing was done on a sample of uninvolved lung tissue not adjacent to the tumor. The rearrangement links TRBV29-1 to TRBJ2-1; D may be TRBD1 or TRBD2 (7 bases each). CDR3 residues: CSVEGEGAGAGNEQFF. CDR3 nucleotides: TGCAGCGTTGAGGGCGAGGGGGCGGGAGCGGGGAATGAGCAGTTCTTC.